These 4 T cell receptor beta chains share one sample of origin, sequenced in a study of shared clonotypes between healthy human individuals. Some clones are missing from TCRdb's copy, which holds only in-frame ones; the method was immunoSEQ multiplex PCR. Of around 2.5 million clones listed, approximately 94% were seen once; the top ten hold more than 0.35%. Sequencing was done on a sample of naive CD4+ T cells from PBMCs. As to subset: CD45RA+ positively selected. Receptors were obtained from a man younger than 35 in good health. Some clones in this sample may be carry-over from other donors' samples.

The V call is TRBV7-9, the J call TRBJ2-6; tentative D call: TRBD1 (5 bases). Germline loops: CDR1 SEHNR, CDR2 FQNEAQ (reference sequence). Trimming took 6 bases from V and 2 from J, leaving 20 bases between them. This CDR3 comprises 18 residues. In nucleotides, the CDR3 is TGTGCCAGCAGACCCCAGGGCTCGAACCCGCCTGGGGCCAACGTCCTGACTTTC. It translates to CASRPQGSNPPGANVLTF.

This chain uses TRBV6-4 with TRBJ2-2; 7 nucleotides align to TRBD1. Per germline, CDR1 MRHNA and CDR2 SNTAGT. This CDR3 is 14 amino acids long. V shed 6 bases and J 3 bases; nucleotides not matched to a gene: 4. CDR3 DNA: TGTGCCAGCAGGGGGGACAGAGACACCGGGGAGCTGTTTTTT. Its translation: CASRGDRDTGELFF.

This clone has a single count. The chain couples TRBV5-4 to TRBJ2-7, with 8 bases aligning to TRBD1. Losses at the gene ends were 0 bases for V and 6 bases for J; bases not matched to a gene: 8. The CDR3 contains 15 residues. CDR1 and CDR2 from the germline V gene are SGHNT and YYREEE (reference sequence). CDR3 sequence (DNA): TGTGCCAGCAGCTTGGCCGGACAGGGCGGACTCGAGCAGTACTTC. Protein: CASSLAGQGGLEQYF. Full variable domain (remainder filled in from reference TRBV5-4 and TRBJ2-7): ETGVTQSPTHLIKTRGQQVTLRCSSQSGHNTVSWYQQALGQGPQFIFQYYREEENGRGNFPPRFSGLQFPNYSSELNVNALELDDSALYLCASSLAGQGGLEQYFGPGTRLTVT.

V gene TRBV15 combines with J gene TRBJ1-5; a weak D match, TRBD1 (6 bases). V dropped 3 bases and J dropped 3 bases, with 12 bases sitting between them. The CDR3 consists of 15 residues. The germline V gene has CDR1 LNHNV and CDR2 YYDKDF (reference sequence). The CDR3 reads CATSRPGAPNQPQHF. DNA for the CDR3: TGTGCCACCAGCAGGCCGGGGGCCCCCAATCAGCCCCAGCATTTT.